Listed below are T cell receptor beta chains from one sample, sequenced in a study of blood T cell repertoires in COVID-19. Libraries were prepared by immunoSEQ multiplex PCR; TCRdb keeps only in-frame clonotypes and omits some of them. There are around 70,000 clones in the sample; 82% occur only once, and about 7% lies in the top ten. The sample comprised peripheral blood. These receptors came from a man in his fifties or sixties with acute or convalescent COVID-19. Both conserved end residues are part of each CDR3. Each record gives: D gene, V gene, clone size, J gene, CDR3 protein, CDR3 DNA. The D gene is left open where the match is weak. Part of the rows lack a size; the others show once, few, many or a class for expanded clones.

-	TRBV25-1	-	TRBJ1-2	CASSETAGGYTF	TGTGCCAGCAGTGAAACAGCTGGTGGCTACACCTTC
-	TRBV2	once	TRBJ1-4	CASRTGTNNEKLFF	TGTGCCAGCAGAACTGGGACAAATAATGAAAAACTGTTTTTT
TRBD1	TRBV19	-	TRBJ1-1	CASSIVWTGGTEAFF	TGTGCCAGTAGTATAGTTTGGACAGGGGGCACTGAAGCTTTCTTT
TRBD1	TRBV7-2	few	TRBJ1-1	CASSWTGDSEAFF	TGTGCCAGCAGCTGGACAGGGGATTCTGAAGCTTTCTTT
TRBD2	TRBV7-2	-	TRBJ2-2	CASSQTLAGAATGELFF	TGTGCCAGCAGCCAGACTCTAGCGGGGGCGGCGACCGGGGAGCTGTTTTTT
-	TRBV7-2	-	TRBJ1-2	CASSFKTGGYTF	TGTGCCAGCAGCTTTAAGACGGGTGGCTACACCTTC
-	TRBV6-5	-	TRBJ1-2	CASSLELSYGYTF	TGTGCCAGCAGTTTAGAGCTATCCTATGGCTACACCTTC
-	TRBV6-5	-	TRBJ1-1	CASSSYGGNTEAFF	TGTGCCAGCAGTTCCTACGGGGGAAACACTGAAGCTTTCTTT
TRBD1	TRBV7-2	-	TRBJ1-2	CASSVDRGAAGYTF	TGTGCCAGCAGCGTCGACAGGGGAGCGGCCGGCTACACCTTC
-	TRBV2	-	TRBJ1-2	CASLLRGYGYTF	TGTGCCAGCCTCCTTCGGGGGTATGGCTACACCTTC
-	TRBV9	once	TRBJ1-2	CASSVEVSGYGYTF	TGTGCCAGCAGCGTAGAAGTATCAGGCTATGGCTACACCTTC
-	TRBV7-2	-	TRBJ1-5	CASSAYRDQPQHF	TGTGCCAGCAGCGCATACAGGGATCAGCCCCAGCATTTT
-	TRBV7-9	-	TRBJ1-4	CASSWGRQSTNEKLFF	TGTGCCAGCAGCTGGGGCCGACAGTCAACTAATGAAAAACTGTTTTTT
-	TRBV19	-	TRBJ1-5	CASSKDRGRAISNQPQHF	TGTGCCAGTAGTAAAGATAGGGGCAGGGCTATTAGCAATCAGCCCCAGCATTTT
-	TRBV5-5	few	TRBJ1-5	CASSLKTGSNQPQHF	TGTGCCAGCAGCTTGAAAACAGGGAGCAATCAGCCCCAGCATTTT
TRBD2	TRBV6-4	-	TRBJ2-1	CASRPTSGDYNEQFF	TGTGCCAGCAGACCCACTAGCGGGGACTACAATGAGCAGTTCTTC
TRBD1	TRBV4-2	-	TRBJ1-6	CASSQGDRNSPLHF	TGTGCCAGCAGCCAGGGGGACAGAAATTCACCCCTCCACTTT
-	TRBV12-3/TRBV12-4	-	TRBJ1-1	CASSLGRGTEAFF	TGTGCCAGCAGTTTGGGCAGGGGCACTGAAGCTTTCTTT
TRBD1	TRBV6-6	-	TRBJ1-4	CASQRTGGLEKLFF	TGTGCCAGCCAAAGGACAGGGGGTTTGGAAAAACTGTTTTTT
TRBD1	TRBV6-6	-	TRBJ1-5	CASSYRTGGAEPQHF	TGTGCCAGCAGTTACCGGACAGGGGGCGCGGAGCCCCAGCATTTT
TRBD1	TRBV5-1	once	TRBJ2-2	CASSYDRANTGELFF	TGCGCCAGCAGCTACGACAGGGCGAACACCGGGGAGCTGTTTTTT
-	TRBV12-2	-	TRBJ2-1	CASRLELRGHYNEQFF	TGTGCAAGTCGCTTAGAACTTAGGGGGCACTACAATGAGCAGTTCTTC
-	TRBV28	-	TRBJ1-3	CASSLVGGSGNTIYF	TGTGCCAGCAGTTTAGTGGGGGGCTCTGGAAACACCATATATTTT
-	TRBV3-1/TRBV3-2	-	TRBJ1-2	CASTRGQSYYGYTF	TGTGCCAGCACCAGAGGCCAATCGTACTATGGCTACACCTTC
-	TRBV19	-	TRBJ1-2	CASRNQGLTAGYTF	TGTGCCAGTAGAAATCAGGGACTTACAGCTGGCTACACCTTC
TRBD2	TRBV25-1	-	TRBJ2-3	CASSSRLAGSTDTQYF	TGTGCCAGCAGTTCCCGACTAGCGGGGAGCACAGATACGCAGTATTTT
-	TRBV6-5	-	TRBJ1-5	CASSIAGGNQPQHF	TGTGCCAGCAGTATCGCGGGAGGCAATCAGCCCCAGCATTTT
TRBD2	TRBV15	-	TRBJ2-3	CATSRDLAGGGTDTQYF	TGTGCCACCAGCAGGGACTTAGCGGGGGGGGGCACAGATACGCAGTATTTT
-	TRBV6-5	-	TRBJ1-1	CASSMRGGNTEAFF	TGTGCCAGCAGCATGCGAGGGGGGAACACTGAAGCTTTCTTT
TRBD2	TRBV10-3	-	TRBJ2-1	CAISVLAGNEQFF	TGTGCCATCAGTGTGCTAGCGGGGAATGAGCAGTTCTTC
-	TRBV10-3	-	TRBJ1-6	CAISATVSSYNSPLHF	TGTGCCATCAGCGCGACAGTAAGCTCCTATAATTCACCCCTCCACTTT
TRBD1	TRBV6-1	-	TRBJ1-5	CASSGSDRGGNQPQHF	TGTGCCAGCAGTGGATCAGACAGGGGCGGCAATCAGCCCCAGCATTTT
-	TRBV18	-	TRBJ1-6	CASSPGLISSYNSPLHF	TGTGCCAGCTCACCGGGACTGATCAGCTCCTATAATTCACCCCTCCACTTT
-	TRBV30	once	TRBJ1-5	CAWSPQINQPQHF	TGTGCCTGGAGTCCTCAGATAAATCAGCCCCAGCATTTT
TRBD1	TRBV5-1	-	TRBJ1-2	CASSLVPGGTYGYTF	TGCGCCAGCAGCTTGGTCCCAGGGGGCACCTATGGCTACACCTTC
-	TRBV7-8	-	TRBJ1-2	CASSLAEGRFGYTF	TGTGCCAGCAGCTTAGCGGAGGGTCGTTTTGGCTACACCTTC
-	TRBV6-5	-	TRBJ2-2	CASSYQRVANTGELFF	TGTGCCAGCAGTTACCAAAGAGTCGCGAACACCGGGGAGCTGTTTTTT
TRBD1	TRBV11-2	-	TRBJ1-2	CASSSNRDRRLYGYTF	TGTGCCAGCAGCTCCAACCGGGACAGACGTCTCTATGGCTACACCTTC
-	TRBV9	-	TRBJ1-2	CASTYRAVGYGYTF	TGTGCCAGCACCTACAGGGCTGTAGGGTATGGCTACACCTTC
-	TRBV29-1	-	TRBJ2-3	CSVEDPVRGHQYF	TGCAGCGTTGAAGACCCTGTCCGGGGTCACCAGTATTTT
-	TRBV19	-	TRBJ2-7	CASSIRQDSYEQYF	TGTGCCAGTAGTATACGGCAGGACTCCTACGAGCAGTACTTC